Listed below are T cell receptor beta chains from one sample, sequenced in a study of tumor-infiltrating lymphocytes in primary liver carcinoma. TCRdb reprocessed the multiplex PCR reads via MiXCR and lists one record per CDR3 protein. The table records about 74,000 distinct CDR3 sequences, about 72% of them present only once. Sample: liver tumor tissue from sampling region 4. All receptors come from a middle-aged man with primary liver carcinoma and hepatitis B virus infection. Each CDR3 is given with its conserved first and last residue. D genes are given only for firm matches. Size is omitted from some rows. Given values are once, few, many or a class for expanded clones.

clone size	V gene	J gene	CDR3 length	D gene	CDR3 DNA	CDR3 protein
NA	TRBV11-2	TRBJ2-5	16	NA	TGTGCCAGCAGCTTGGGGGGTAGCGGCCCGGGGGAGACCCGGTACTTC	CASSLGGSGPGETRYF
many	TRBV5-1	TRBJ2-7	15	TRBD2	TGCGCCAGCAGCTTGACAGGTCTAGCGGTCTACGAGCAGTACTTC	CASSLTGLAVYEQYF
few	TRBV28	TRBJ2-3	14	NA	TGTGCTAGCAGGGGACGGGGGGTAATGGATACGCAGTATTTT	CASRGRGVMDTQYF
NA	TRBV4-1	TRBJ2-7	15	TRBD2	TGCGCCAGCAGCCAAGTCCTAGCGGGAGCCTATGAGCAGTACTTC	CASSQVLAGAYEQYF
many	TRBV6-6	TRBJ2-7	14	TRBD2	TGTGCCAGCGGTTTAGCGGGAGGGCCGCGGGAGCAGTACTTC	CASGLAGGPREQYF
NA	TRBV11-2	TRBJ2-4	16	NA	TGTGCCAGCAGCTTAGATTCCGGGATAGCCAAAAACATTCAGTATTTC	CASSLDSGIAKNIQYF
few	TRBV11-2	TRBJ2-2	16	TRBD2	TGTGCCAGCATCTTAGTGGCGCTAGCGGGAACCGGTGAGCTGTTGTTT	CASILVALAGTGELLF
NA	TRBV11-1	TRBJ2-5	19	NA	TGTGGCAACAGCCCGCCCCCGGAGGTCAGGAAGGACTTCCAAGAGACCCAGTATTTC	CGNSPPPEVRKDFQETQYF
NA	TRBV4-2	TRBJ2-3	14	NA	TGCGCCAGCAGCCAATGGAAGGTCACAGATACGCAGTATTTT	CASSQWKVTDTQYF
few	TRBV2	TRBJ1-5	14	NA	TGTGCCAGCAGTGGTCAGTATAGCAATCAGCCCCAGCATTTT	CASSGQYSNQPQHF
NA	TRBV14	TRBJ2-7	15	NA	TGTGCCAGCAGCCAAACAGGGGGGGGTCTTTCACCCCTCTACTTT	CASSQTGGGLSPLYF
many	TRBV6-5	TRBJ1-1	14	TRBD1	TGTGCCAGCAGTTTAACAGGGGAGAACACTGAAGCTTTCTTT	CASSLTGENTEAFF
many	TRBV7-9	TRBJ2-5	16	TRBD1	TGTGCCAGCAGCTCAAGACAGGGCTACTCGGGAGAGACCCAGTACTTC	CASSSRQGYSGETQYF
many	TRBV6-6	TRBJ2-7	14	TRBD2	TGTGCCAGCAGTTACGGGGAGGGGAGATACGAGCAGTACTTC	CASSYGEGRYEQYF
few	TRBV14	TRBJ2-1	15	TRBD2	TGTGCCAATAGTGCCGTAGCGGGAGCCTACAATGAGCAGTTCTTC	CANSAVAGAYNEQFF
once	TRBV5-8	TRBJ1-5	15	NA	TGTGCCAGCAGAGTCGGGACAATATATTTACGGCCCCGGCATTTT	CASRVGTIYLRPRHF
NA	TRBV11-2	TRBJ2-1	15	NA	TGTGCCGGCGTACTAGGGGACATCCGGGGATATGAGCAGTTCTTC	CAGVLGDIRGYEQFF
NA	TRBV29-1	TRBJ1-1	13	TRBD1	TGCGGTGTTCAGGACAGGGAAGCCACTGAAGCTTTCTTT	CGVQDREATEAFF
NA	TRBV11-2	TRBJ2-1	18	NA	TGTGCCAACAGCCGCACAGAAGGGAAATTAGCGAGGCCCAATGAGCAGTTCTTC	CANSRTEGKLARPNEQFF
NA	TRBV19	TRBJ2-3	18	TRBD2	TGTGCCAGTAGCCCCCGTGGACTAGCGGGAGGTGCGAGAGATACGCAGTATTTT	CASSPRGLAGGARDTQYF
NA	TRBV2	TRBJ2-1	12	NA	TGTGCCAGCAGTGGTGGGGGCAATGAGCAGTTCTTC	CASSGGGNEQFF
NA	TRBV4-1	TRBJ2-7	17	TRBD2	TGCGCCAGTAGCCTCCTAAATCCCCTAAACCTAGCGGGTGAGCAGTACTTC	CASSLLNPLNLAGEQYF
NA	TRBV20-1	TRBJ2-3	12	TRBD2	TGCAGTGTGACTAGCGGGACAGATACGCAGTATTTT	CSVTSGTDTQYF